A single sample is the source of the 23 T cell receptor beta chains below, sequenced in a study of post-analysis software for immune sequencing data. Study results and limitations: Patients showed TRBV5-6, TRBV5-1 and TRBV20-1 among five TRBV segments more frequent than in controls.

These receptors' antigens are unknown. Every TCR beta cDNA library bore unique molecular identifiers. Each CDR3 protein is one row after TCRdb ran MiXCR on the PCR reads. The data contain around 710,000 distinct CDR3 sequences, approximately 44% of them singletons. The sample taken for sequencing was blood. The origin of the receptors is a girl between 5 and 17 years old with multiple sclerosis.

This chain links TRBV29-1 with TRBJ2-3; 8 nucleotides agree with TRBD1. Germline values: CDR1 SQVTM, CDR2 ANQGSEA. V shed 6 bases and J 4 bases; nucleotides not matched to a gene: 6. This CDR3 comprises 13 residues. The CDR3 sequence is CSVADRAPDTQYF. CDR3 DNA: TGCAGCGTAGCGGACAGGGCCCCAGATACGCAGTATTTT.

The V call is TRBV20-1, the J call TRBJ2-7; the D gene is possibly TRBD2 (6 bases). Germline loops: CDR1 DFQATT, CDR2 SNEGSKA (reference sequence). Trimming cost V 7 bases and J 4 bases, with 20 bases left between them. This CDR3 comprises 14 residues. CDR3 protein: CSGRRGGDWYEQYF. The CDR3 nucleotides are TGCAGTGGAAGGAGAGGAGGGGATTGGTACGAGCAGTACTTC.

CDR3 protein: CSVAESSYEQYF. CDR3 DNA: TGCAGCGTCGCAGAGAGCTCCTACGAGCAGTACTTC. The V and J genes are TRBV29-1 and TRBJ2-7; unclear D gene. Germline V CDR1 and CDR2: SQVTM, ANQGSEA. V was cut by 6 bases and J by 0 bases, with 9 bases left in between. This CDR3 is built from 12 residues.

The V gene is TRBV27, the J gene TRBJ1-6; D uncertain. The V end was cut by 2 bases, the J end by 4 bases, with 12 bases between. Germline assignment: CDR1 MNHEY and CDR2 SMNVEV (reference sequence). This CDR3 has 16 residues. CDR3 sequence reads: CASSLQPDLYNSPLHF. In nucleotides, the CDR3 is TGTGCCAGCAGTTTACAGCCGGACCTTTATAATTCACCCCTCCACTTT.

This chain connects TRBV29-1 to TRBJ1-1, with D possibly being TRBD1 (6 bases). V was shortened by 4 bases and J by 4 bases, with 13 bases between the two germline ends. The CDR3 consists of 13 residues. The V gene's germline CDR1 is SQVTM and CDR2 ANQGSEA. The CDR3 sequence is CSVVGGLGTEAFF. The CDR3 DNA reads as TGCAGCGTTGTTGGGGGGCTGGGCACTGAAGCTTTCTTT.

This chain joins TRBV12-3 or TRBV12-4 and TRBJ2-5; D gene unclear. This CDR3 has 12 amino acids. Trimming pared 0 bases from V and 10 bases from J, leaving 9 bases between. CDR3 amino acids: CASSLASIDQYF. CDR3 nucleotide sequence: TGTGCCAGCAGTTTAGCTAGTATTGACCAGTACTTC.

The rearrangement uses TRBV28 and TRBJ2-1; TRBD2 matches at 10 bases. The CDR3 is 16 residues long. Trimming cost V 6 bases and J 5 bases; bases outside gene matches: 10. CDR1 is MDHEN and CDR2 is SYDVKM in the germline V gene. CDR3 amino acids: CASSGGRTSGNNEQFF. The DNA of the CDR3 is TGTGCCAGCAGCGGGGGGAGGACTAGCGGAAACAATGAGCAGTTCTTC.

This clonotype was counted a few times. The V and J genes are TRBV18 and TRBJ2-7; 8 bases align to TRBD1. The DNA end favors TRBJ2-4, so the J call may be wrong. Germline-derived CDR1 and CDR2 are KGHSH and LQKENI. This CDR3 is 16 amino acids long. Here the CDR3 reads CASSPLGAGGTNIQYF. CDR3 DNA sequence: TGTGCCAGCTCACCCCTCGGAGCAGGGGGCACAAACATTCAGTACTTC.

This clonotype has a handful of counts. The chain combines TRBV20-1 with TRBJ2-7; TRBD1 might be the D (6 bases). Trimming left V 3 bases short and J 3 bases short, with 15 bases between. The germline gives CDR1 DFQATT, CDR2 SNEGSKA (reference sequence). The CDR3 sequence is 14 residues long. The CDR3 DNA sequence: TGCAGTGCTAGGAGGGGGAGTCCCCTCTACGAGCAGTACTTC. This codes for CSARRGSPLYEQYF.

This chain links TRBV7-6 with TRBJ1-1, with 8 bases aligning to TRBD1. V lost 0 bases, J lost 1 base, and 4 bases stayed unmatched. CDR1 SGHVS and CDR2 FNYEAQ come from the germline V gene. The CDR3 totals 16 residues. CDR3 in amino acids: CASSLAGQGANTEAFF. The CDR3 region has the DNA TGTGCCAGCAGCTTAGCGGGGCAGGGGGCGAACACTGAAGCTTTCTTT.

DNA of the CDR3: TGTGCCAGCAGCTTAGGACAGCATAATGAAAAACTGTTTTTT. Protein: CASSLGQHNEKLFF. The V and J genes are TRBV11-1 and TRBJ1-4; TRBD1 is a possible D gene (5 bases). The CDR3 length is 14 residues. From germline, CDR1 is SGHAT and CDR2 FQDESV (reference sequence). V shed 1 base and J shed 4 bases, with 7 bases lying between them.

This sequence joins TRBV27 and TRBJ2-4; D not resolved. The assigned J gene may be wrong: the sequence end matches TRBJ2-7 better. The CDR3 sequence is 16 residues long. Germline V gene lookup returns CDR1 MNHEY and CDR2 SMNVEV (reference sequence). CDR3 in amino acids: CASSTSSTAATYEQYF. As DNA, the CDR3 is TGTGCCAGCAGTACCAGCTCCACCGCCGCAACCTACGAGCAGTACTTC.

The gene calls are TRBV20-1 and TRBJ2-7, with 7 bases aligning to TRBD1. Germline CDR1 reads DFQATT; CDR2 reads SNEGSKA (reference sequence). Trimming cost V 0 bases and J 0 bases; bases outside gene matches: 2. The CDR3 loop spans 14 amino acids. The CDR3, as DNA: TGCAGTGCTAGAGAGGACAGGAGCTCCTACGAGCAGTACTTC. The encoded protein is CSAREDRSSYEQYF.

The chain combines TRBV28 with TRBJ2-5; TRBD1 matches at 7 bases. V lost 4 bases, J lost 1 base, and 3 bases stayed unmatched. Germline CDR1 and CDR2: MDHEN and SYDVKM. The CDR3 spans 14 residues. The CDR3 region has the DNA TGTGCCAGCAGTTCGGACAGGCCCCAAGAGACCCAGTACTTC. Translated, it gives CASSSDRPQETQYF.

The CDR3, as DNA: TGTGCCACCAGCAGAGGTGGAGGGAGCTCCTACAATGAGCAGTTCTTC. Protein sequence: CATSRGGGSSYNEQFF. V gene TRBV15 combines with J gene TRBJ2-1, with D possibly being TRBD2 (6 bases). With 1 base removed from V and 0 bases from J, the gap between germline ends came to 10 bases. The length of the CDR3 is 16 residues. CDR1 and CDR2 from the germline V gene are LNHNV and YYDKDF (reference sequence).

This chain links TRBV29-1 with TRBJ2-7; TRBD1 matches at 7 bases. J gave up 3 bases and V 6 bases, and 14 bases lay outside the gene matches. This CDR3 is built from 15 residues. Germline V gene lookup returns CDR1 SQVTM and CDR2 ANQGSEA. In nucleotides, the CDR3 is TGCAGCGTCTGGGATTCGGGACAGCCCATCTACGAGCAGTACTTC. Translation gives CSVWDSGQPIYEQYF.

This chain joins TRBV5-1 and TRBJ2-3, with 9 bases matching TRBD1. Germline CDR1 reads SGHRS; CDR2 reads YFSETQ. With 5 bases clipped from V and 10 bases from J, the junction kept 14 bases outside the gene matches. There are 15 residues in the CDR3. The CDR3 reads CASSAGQGTFGAQYF. CDR3 in DNA: TGCGCCAGCAGTGCGGGACAGGGAACATTTGGGGCGCAGTATTTT.

This chain uses TRBV25-1 with TRBJ2-3; maybe TRBD1 (5 bases). V was pared by 6 bases and J by 2 bases, with 9 bases between. Germline V gene data show CDR1 as MGHDK and CDR2 as SYGVNS. The CDR3 has 13 residues. CDR3 coding DNA: TGTGCCAGCAGGACACAGGACACAGATACGCAGTATTTT. Its protein is CASRTQDTDTQYF.

This clonotype was seen a handful of times. The V and J genes are TRBV6-5 and TRBJ1-5; TRBD1 might be the D (6 bases). From germline, CDR1 is MNHEY and CDR2 SVGAGI. The length of the CDR3 is 14 residues. Deletions cut 6 bases from V and 0 bases from J, with 9 bases between. CDR3 nucleotide sequence: TGTGCCAGCAGAGGGGGTTCTAGCAATCAGCCCCAGCATTTT. Translation: CASRGGSSNQPQHF.

V is TRBV6-6 and J is TRBJ2-3, with TRBD1 as a possible D gene (5 bases). V gave up 2 bases and J gave up 4 bases, with 10 bases separating them. CDR1 is MNHNY, CDR2 SVGAGI, per germline (reference sequence). The CDR3 contains 14 residues. The CDR3 nucleotides read TGTGCCAGCAGTTACCCCCCAGGGCCAGATACGCAGTATTTT. Translated: CASSYPPGPDTQYF.

This clonotype was picked up one time. This chain joins TRBV12-3 or TRBV12-4 and TRBJ1-1; possible D gene TRBD1, 6 bases. V dropped 5 bases and J dropped 7 bases, with 14 bases sitting between them. The CDR3 is 13 residues long. The CDR3 protein is CASSPWTAGEAFF. The CDR3 DNA sequence: TGTGCCAGCAGTCCTTGGACAGCAGGTGAAGCTTTCTTT.

This chain joins TRBV5-1 and TRBJ2-1, with 8 bases matching TRBD2. V lost 2 bases, J lost 7 bases, and 11 bases stayed unmatched. This CDR3 has 16 amino acids. Germline CDR1 is SGHRS and CDR2 is YFSETQ. The CDR3 is CASSLTSGLVRNEQFF. The CDR3 nucleotides read TGCGCCAGCAGCTTAACATCGGGACTAGTGCGAAATGAGCAGTTCTTC.

This clonotype has a handful of counts. This sequence joins TRBV20-1 and TRBJ2-7, with 8 bases aligning to TRBD2. From germline, CDR1 is DFQATT and CDR2 SNEGSKA (reference sequence). J gave up 3 bases and V 3 bases, and 7 bases lay outside the gene matches. The CDR3 runs 14 residues. CDR3 region: CSASKGTRNYEQYF. DNA of the CDR3: TGCAGTGCTAGCAAGGGGACTAGAAACTACGAGCAGTACTTC.